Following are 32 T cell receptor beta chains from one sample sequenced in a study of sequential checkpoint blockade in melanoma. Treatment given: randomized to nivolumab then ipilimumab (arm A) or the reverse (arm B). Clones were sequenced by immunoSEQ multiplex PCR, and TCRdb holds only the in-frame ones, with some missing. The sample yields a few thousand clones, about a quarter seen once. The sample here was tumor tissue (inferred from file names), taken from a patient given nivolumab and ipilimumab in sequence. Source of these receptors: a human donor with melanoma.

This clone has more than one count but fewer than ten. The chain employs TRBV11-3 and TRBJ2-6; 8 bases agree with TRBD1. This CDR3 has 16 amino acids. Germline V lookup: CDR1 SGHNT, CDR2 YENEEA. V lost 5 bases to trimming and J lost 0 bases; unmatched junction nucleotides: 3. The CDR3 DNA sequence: TGTGCCAGCAGCGACAGGGGTTACTCTGGGGCCAACGTCCTGACTTTC. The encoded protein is CASSDRGYSGANVLTF.

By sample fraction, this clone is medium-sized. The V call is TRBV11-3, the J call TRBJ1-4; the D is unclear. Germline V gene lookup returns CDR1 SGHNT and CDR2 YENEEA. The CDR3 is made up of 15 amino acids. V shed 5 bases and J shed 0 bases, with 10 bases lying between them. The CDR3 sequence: CASSQGGATNEKLFF. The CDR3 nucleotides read TGTGCCAGCAGCCAAGGCGGGGCAACTAATGAAAAACTGTTTTTT.

The CDR3 DNA reads as TGTGCCATCAGTGAGTCGAGAGGGGTCAGCACAGATACGCAGTATTTT. This codes for CAISESRGVSTDTQYF. The gene calls are TRBV10-3 and TRBJ2-3; D might be TRBD1 or TRBD2, each matching 5 bases. Germline assignment: CDR1 ENHRY and CDR2 SYGVKD. This CDR3 is 16 amino acids long. The V gene lost 0 bases and the J gene lost 0 bases, with 10 bases spanning the gap.

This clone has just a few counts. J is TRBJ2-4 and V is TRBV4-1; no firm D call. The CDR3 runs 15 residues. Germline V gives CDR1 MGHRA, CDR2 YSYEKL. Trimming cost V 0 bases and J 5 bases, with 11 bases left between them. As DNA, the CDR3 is TGCGCCAGCAGCCAAGAATCAGGCTATCAAAACATTCAGTACTTC. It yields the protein CASSQESGYQNIQYF.

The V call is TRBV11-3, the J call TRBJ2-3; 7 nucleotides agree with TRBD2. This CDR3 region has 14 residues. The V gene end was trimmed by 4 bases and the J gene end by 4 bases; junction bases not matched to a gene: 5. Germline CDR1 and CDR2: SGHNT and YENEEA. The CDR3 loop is CASSSRTRSDTQYF. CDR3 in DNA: TGTGCCAGCAGCTCCCGGACTAGATCAGATACGCAGTATTTT.

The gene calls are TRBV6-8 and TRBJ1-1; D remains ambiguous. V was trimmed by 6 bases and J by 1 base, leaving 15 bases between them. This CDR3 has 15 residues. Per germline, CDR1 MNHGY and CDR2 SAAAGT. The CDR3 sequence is CASSWVRGKNTEAFF. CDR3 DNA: TGTGCCAGCAGCTGGGTCAGAGGGAAGAACACTGAAGCTTTCTTT.

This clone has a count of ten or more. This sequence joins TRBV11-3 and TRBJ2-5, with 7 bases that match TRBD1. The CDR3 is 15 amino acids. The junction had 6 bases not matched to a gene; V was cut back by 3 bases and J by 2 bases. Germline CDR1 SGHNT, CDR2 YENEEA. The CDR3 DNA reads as TGTGCCAGCAGCTTGGGACAGACACTACAAGAGACCCAGTACTTC. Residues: CASSLGQTLQETQYF.

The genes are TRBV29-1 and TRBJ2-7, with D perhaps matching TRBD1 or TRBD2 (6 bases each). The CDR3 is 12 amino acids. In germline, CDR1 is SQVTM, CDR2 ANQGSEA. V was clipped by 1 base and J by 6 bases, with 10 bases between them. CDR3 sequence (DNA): TGCAGCGTTGAAGCTGGGGGGCGCGAGCAGTACTTC. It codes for CSVEAGGREQYF.

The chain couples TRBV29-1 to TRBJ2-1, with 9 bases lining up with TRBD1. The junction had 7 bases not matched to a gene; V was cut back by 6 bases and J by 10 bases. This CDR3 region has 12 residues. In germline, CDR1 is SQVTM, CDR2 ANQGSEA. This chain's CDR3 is CSVGTGIWEQFF. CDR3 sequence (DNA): TGCAGCGTCGGGACAGGGATTTGGGAGCAGTTCTTC.

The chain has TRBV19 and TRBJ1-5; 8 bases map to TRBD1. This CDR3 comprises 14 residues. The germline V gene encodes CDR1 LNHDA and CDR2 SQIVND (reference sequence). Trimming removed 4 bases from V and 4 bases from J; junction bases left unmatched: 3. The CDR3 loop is CASSTTGGNQPQHF. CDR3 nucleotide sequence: TGTGCCAGTAGTACAACAGGGGGAAATCAGCCCCAGCATTTT.

The CDR3 loop is CSARTSGGETQYF. In nucleotides, the CDR3 is TGCAGCGCAAGGACTAGCGGGGGAGAGACCCAGTACTTC. The rearrangement links TRBV29-1 to TRBJ2-5; 13 nucleotides agree with TRBD2. Per the germline V gene, CDR1 is SQVTM and CDR2 is ANQGSEA. Trimming at V came to 7 bases and at J to 4 bases, leaving 3 bases not matched to a gene. This CDR3 has 13 residues.

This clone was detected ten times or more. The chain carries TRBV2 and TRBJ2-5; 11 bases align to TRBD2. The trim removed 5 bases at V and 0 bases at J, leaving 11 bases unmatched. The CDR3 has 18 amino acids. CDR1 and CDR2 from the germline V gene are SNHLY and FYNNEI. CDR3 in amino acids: CASSLASTGLADQETQYF. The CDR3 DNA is TGTGCCAGCAGTTTAGCGTCAACGGGACTAGCGGACCAAGAGACCCAGTACTTC.

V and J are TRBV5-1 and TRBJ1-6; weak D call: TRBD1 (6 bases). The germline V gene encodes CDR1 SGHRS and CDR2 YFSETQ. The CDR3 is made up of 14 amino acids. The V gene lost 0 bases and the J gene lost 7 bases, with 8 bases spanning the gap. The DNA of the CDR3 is TGCGCCAGCAGCTTGGTAGGGGGGAATTCACCCCTCCACTTT. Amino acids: CASSLVGGNSPLHF. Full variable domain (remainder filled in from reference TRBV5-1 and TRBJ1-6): KAGVTQTPRYLIKTRGQQVTLSCSPISGHRSVSWYQQTPGQGLQFLFEYFSETQRNKGNFPGRFSGRQFSNSRSEMNVSTLELGDSALYLCASSLVGGNSPLHFGNGTRLTVT.

CDR3 sequence: CASSLEDAGTDTQYF. DNA for the CDR3: TGCGCCAGCAGCTTGGAGGATGCAGGGACAGATACGCAGTATTTT. The V call is TRBV5-1, the J call TRBJ2-3; possible D gene TRBD1, 5 bases. V gave up 0 bases and J gave up 3 bases, with 11 bases separating them. CDR1 is SGHRS, CDR2 YFSETQ, per germline. The CDR3 contains 15 residues.

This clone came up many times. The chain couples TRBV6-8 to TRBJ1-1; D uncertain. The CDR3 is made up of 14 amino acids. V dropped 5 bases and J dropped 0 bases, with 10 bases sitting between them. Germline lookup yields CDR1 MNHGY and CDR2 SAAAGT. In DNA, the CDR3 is TGTGCCAGCAGTGGTAACCTCATGAACACTGAAGCTTTCTTT. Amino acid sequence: CASSGNLMNTEAFF.

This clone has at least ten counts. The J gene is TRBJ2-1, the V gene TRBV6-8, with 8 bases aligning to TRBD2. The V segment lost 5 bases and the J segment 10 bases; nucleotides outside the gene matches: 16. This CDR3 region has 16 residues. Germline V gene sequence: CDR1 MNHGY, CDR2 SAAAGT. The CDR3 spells CASSQTRAGARGEQFF. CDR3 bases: TGTGCCAGCAGTCAAACGCGAGCGGGGGCGCGTGGAGAGCAGTTCTTC.

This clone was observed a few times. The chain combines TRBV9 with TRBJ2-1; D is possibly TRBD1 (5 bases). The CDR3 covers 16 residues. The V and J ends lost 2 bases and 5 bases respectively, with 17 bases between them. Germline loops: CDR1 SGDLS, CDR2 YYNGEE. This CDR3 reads CASSVPSGQPDNEQFF. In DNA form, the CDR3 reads TGTGCCAGCAGCGTGCCCTCAGGGCAACCTGACAATGAGCAGTTCTTC.

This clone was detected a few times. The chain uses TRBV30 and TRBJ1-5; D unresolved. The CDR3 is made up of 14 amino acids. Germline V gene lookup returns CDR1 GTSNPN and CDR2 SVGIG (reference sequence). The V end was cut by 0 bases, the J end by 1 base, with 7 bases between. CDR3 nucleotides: TGTGCCTGGAGTGTTGGGATCAGCAATCAGCCCCAGCATTTT. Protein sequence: CAWSVGISNQPQHF.

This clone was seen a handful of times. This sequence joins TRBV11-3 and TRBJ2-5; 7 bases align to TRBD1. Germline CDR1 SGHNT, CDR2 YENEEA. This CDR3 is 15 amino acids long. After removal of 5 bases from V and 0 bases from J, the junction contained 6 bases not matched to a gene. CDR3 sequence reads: CASSDGTAYQETQYF. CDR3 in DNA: TGTGCCAGCAGCGACGGGACAGCGTACCAAGAGACCCAGTACTTC.

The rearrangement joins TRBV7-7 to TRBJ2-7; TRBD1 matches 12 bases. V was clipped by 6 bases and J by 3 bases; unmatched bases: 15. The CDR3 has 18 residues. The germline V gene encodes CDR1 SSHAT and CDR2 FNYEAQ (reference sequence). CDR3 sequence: CASRSSGTGGAGYYEQYF. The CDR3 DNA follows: TGTGCCAGCAGATCGTCCGGGACAGGGGGCGCCGGCTACTACGAGCAGTACTTC.

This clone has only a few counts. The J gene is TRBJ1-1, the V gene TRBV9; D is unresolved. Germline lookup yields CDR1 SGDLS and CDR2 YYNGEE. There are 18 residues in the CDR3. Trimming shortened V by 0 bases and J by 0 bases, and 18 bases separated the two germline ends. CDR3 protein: CASSVGYGGRLMNTEAFF. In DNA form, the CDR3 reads TGTGCCAGCAGCGTAGGATATGGCGGCAGACTGATGAACACTGAAGCTTTCTTT.

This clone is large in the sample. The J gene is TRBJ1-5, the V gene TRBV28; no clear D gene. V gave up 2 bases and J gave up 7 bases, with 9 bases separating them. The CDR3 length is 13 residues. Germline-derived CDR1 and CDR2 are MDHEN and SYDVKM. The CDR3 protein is CASSLPDVQPQHF. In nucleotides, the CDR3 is TGTGCCAGCAGTTTACCAGACGTGCAGCCCCAGCATTTT. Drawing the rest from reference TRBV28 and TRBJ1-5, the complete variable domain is DVKVTQSSRYLVKRTGEKVFLECVQDMDHENMFWYRQDPGLGLRLIYFSYDVKMKEKGDIPEGYSVSREKKERFSLILESASTNQTSMYLCASSLPDVQPQHFGDGTRLSIL.

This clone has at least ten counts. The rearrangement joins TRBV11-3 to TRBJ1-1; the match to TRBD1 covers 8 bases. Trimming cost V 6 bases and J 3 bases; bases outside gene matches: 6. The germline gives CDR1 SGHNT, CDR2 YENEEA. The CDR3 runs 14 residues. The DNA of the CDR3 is TGTGCCAGCAGTACGCAGGGGGCGGACACTGAAGCTTTCTTT. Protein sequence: CASSTQGADTEAFF.

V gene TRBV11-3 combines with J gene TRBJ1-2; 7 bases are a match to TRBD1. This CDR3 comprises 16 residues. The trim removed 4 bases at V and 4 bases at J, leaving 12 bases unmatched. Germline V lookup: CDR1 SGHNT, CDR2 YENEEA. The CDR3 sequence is CASSSGTVRSVYGYTF. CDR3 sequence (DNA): TGTGCCAGCAGCTCTGGGACAGTAAGATCCGTCTATGGCTACACCTTC. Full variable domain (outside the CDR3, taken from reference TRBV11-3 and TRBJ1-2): EAGVVQSPRYKIIEKKQPVAFWCNPISGHNTLYWYLQNLGQGPELLIRYENEEAVDDSQLPKDRFSAERLKGVDSTLKIQPAELGDSAVYLCASSSGTVRSVYGYTFGSGTRLTVV.

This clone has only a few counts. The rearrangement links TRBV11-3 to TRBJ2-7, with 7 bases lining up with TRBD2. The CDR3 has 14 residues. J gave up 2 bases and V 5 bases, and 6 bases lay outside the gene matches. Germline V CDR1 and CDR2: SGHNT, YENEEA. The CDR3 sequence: CASSPGRETYEQYF. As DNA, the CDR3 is TGTGCCAGCAGCCCAGGGAGGGAGACCTACGAGCAGTACTTC.

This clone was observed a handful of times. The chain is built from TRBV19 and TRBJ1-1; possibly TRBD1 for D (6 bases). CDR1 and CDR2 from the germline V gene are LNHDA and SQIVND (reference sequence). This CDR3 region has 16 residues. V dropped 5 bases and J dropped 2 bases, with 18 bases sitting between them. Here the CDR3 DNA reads TGTGCCAGTAGTCCCCAAGGGGGGGGCCTTAACACTGAAGCTTTCTTT. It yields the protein CASSPQGGGLNTEAFF. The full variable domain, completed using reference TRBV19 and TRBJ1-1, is DGGITQSPKYLFRKEGQNVTLSCEQNLNHDAMYWYRQDPGQGLRLIYYSQIVNDFQKGDIAEGYSVSREKKESFPLTVTSAQKNPTAFYLCASSPQGGGLNTEAFFGQGTRLTVV.

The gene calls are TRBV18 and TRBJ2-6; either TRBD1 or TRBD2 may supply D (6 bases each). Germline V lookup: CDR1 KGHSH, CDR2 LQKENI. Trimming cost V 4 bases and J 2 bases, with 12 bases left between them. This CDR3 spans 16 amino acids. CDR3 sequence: CASSRLGGAGANVLTF. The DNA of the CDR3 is TGTGCCAGCTCACGACTGGGGGGCGCTGGGGCCAACGTCCTGACTTTC.

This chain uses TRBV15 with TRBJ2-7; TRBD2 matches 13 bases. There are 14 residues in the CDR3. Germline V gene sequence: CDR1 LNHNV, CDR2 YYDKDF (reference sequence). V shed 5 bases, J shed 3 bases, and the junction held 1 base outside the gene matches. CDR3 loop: CATSRTSGGYEQYF. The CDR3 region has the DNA TGTGCCACCAGCCGGACTAGCGGGGGCTACGAGCAGTACTTC.

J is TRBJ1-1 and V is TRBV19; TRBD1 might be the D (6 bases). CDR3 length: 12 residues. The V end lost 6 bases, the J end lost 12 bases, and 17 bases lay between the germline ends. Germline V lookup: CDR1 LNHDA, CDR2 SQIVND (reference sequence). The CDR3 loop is CASRTQGRETFF. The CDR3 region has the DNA TGTGCCAGTAGGACCCAGGGGAGAGAGACTTTCTTT.

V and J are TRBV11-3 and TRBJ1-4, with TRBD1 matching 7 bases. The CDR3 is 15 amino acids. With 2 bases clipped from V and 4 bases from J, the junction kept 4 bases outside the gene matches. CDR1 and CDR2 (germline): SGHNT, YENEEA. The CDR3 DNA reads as TGTGCCAGCAGCTTACGTGGACAGGATAATGAAAAACTGTTTTTT. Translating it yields CASSLRGQDNEKLFF.

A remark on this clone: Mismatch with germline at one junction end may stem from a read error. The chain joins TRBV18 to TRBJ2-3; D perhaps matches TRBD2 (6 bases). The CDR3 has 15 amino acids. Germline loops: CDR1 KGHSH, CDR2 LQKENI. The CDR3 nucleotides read TGTGCCAGCGCACCGGGGAGGAGGGACACAGATACGCAGTATTTT. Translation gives CASAPGRRDTDTQYF.

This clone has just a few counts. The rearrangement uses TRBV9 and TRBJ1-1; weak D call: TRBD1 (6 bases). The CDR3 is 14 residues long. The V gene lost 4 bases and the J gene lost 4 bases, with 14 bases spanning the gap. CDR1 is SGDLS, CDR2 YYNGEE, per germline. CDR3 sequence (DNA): TGTGCCAGCAGCACCCAGGGGTCGGGCACTGAAGCTTTCTTT. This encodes CASSTQGSGTEAFF.